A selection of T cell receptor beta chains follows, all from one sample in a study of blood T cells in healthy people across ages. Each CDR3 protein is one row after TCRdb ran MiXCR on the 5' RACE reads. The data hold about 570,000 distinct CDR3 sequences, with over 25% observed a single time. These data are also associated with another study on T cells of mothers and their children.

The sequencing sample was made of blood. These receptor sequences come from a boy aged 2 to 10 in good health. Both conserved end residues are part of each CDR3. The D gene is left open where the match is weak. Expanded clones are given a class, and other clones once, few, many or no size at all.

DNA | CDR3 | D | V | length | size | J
TGTGCCAGCAGTTTATATGGCGGCTCCTACGAGCAGTACTTC | CASSLYGGSYEQYF | - | TRBV27 | 14 | - | TRBJ2-7
TGTGCCAGCAGCCAAAGTGGTTGGGGATCCTTAAACATTCAGTACTTC | CASSQSGWGSLNIQYF | - | TRBV7-8 | 16 | - | TRBJ2-4
TGCAGTGCTTCGACGGGAAGCTCCTACGAGCAGTACTTC | CSASTGSSYEQYF | - | TRBV20-1 | 13 | - | TRBJ2-7
TGCAGTGCTAGTCTAGCGAATAAAAACATTCAGTACTTC | CSASLANKNIQYF | - | TRBV20-1 | 13 | - | TRBJ2-4
TGTGCCAGCAGCGGCAGGGTGGGCAATCAGCCCCAGCATTTT | CASSGRVGNQPQHF | - | TRBV12-3/TRBV12-4 | 14 | few | TRBJ1-5
TGTGCCAGCAGCTGGGGCCATATCGACGAGCAGTACTTC | CASSWGHIDEQYF | - | TRBV7-6 | 13 | - | TRBJ2-7
TGTGCCAGCAGCCTGCAGCTCCCTTCCGAGCAGTACTTC | CASSLQLPSEQYF | - | TRBV7-2 | 13 | - | TRBJ2-7
TGTGCCAGCAGTTCGACAGGGGAGGGCTACACCTTC | CASSSTGEGYTF | TRBD1 | TRBV27 | 12 | many | TRBJ1-2
TGTGCCACCAGCAGGGCCGGGACAGGTACTGGCTACACCTTC | CATSRAGTGTGYTF | TRBD1 | TRBV15 | 14 | few | TRBJ1-2
TGTGCCAGCAGCCGTAGCGGGGGGACGACTAGCACAGATACGCAGTATTTT | CASSRSGGTTSTDTQYF | TRBD2 | TRBV6-1 | 17 | - | TRBJ2-3
TGCGCCAGCGATGATACAGGGGGCTTTGGTGGCTACACCTTC | CASDDTGGFGGYTF | TRBD1 | TRBV10-2 | 14 | - | TRBJ1-2
TGTGCCAGCTCACCGGTCAGTAGCACAGATACGCAGTATTTT | CASSPVSSTDTQYF | - | TRBV18 | 14 | few | TRBJ2-3
TGTGCCAGCAGCCTGACGGGACAGGGAAGGCCCCTCTACGAGCAGTACTTC | CASSLTGQGRPLYEQYF | TRBD1 | TRBV7-8 | 17 | few | TRBJ2-7
TGTGCCAGCAGTAGACGGACAGGGGGCGCGGGTAACTATGGCTACACCTTC | CASSRRTGGAGNYGYTF | TRBD1 | TRBV6-1 | 17 | - | TRBJ1-2
TGTGCCAGCAGCTCGCCCACGGGACTAGCGGTATACGAGCAGTACTTC | CASSSPTGLAVYEQYF | TRBD2 | TRBV7-9 | 16 | - | TRBJ2-7
TGTGCCAGCAGCCGCGGGGCCGCTGGGCAGTACTTC | CASSRGAAGQYF | - | TRBV12-3/TRBV12-4 | 12 | few | TRBJ2-7
TGCGCCAGCAGCTTTGGACAGGGTGGGAGCTCCTACGAGCAGTACTTC | CASSFGQGGSSYEQYF | TRBD1 | TRBV5-1 | 16 | - | TRBJ2-7
TGCGCCAGCAGTGGGCCCCGGGGGGCTGGGGCCAACGTCCTGACTTTC | CASSGPRGAGANVLTF | TRBD2 | TRBV10-2 | 16 | few | TRBJ2-6
TGCAGTGCTAGAATTCGCCGGGACGCCTCCTACGAGCAGTACTTC | CSARIRRDASYEQYF | - | TRBV20-1 | 15 | few | TRBJ2-7
TGTGCCAGCACCCGGGCCAACCCCTCTGGGGCCAACGTCCTGACTTTC | CASTRANPSGANVLTF | - | TRBV6-6 | 16 | - | TRBJ2-6
TGTGCCAGCAGATCTCCTCAGGGTAGCGGAGCTTTCTTT | CASRSPQGSGAFF | - | TRBV7-2 | 13 | - | TRBJ1-1
TGCAGTGCTAGAGATTGGCTAGCGGGAGTGGGCGAGCAGTACTTC | CSARDWLAGVGEQYF | TRBD2 | TRBV20-1 | 15 | few | TRBJ2-7
TGCGCCAGCAGCTTGGAGCAGTCGGCCCAGTACTTC | CASSLEQSAQYF | - | TRBV5-1 | 12 | - | TRBJ2-5
TGCGCCAGCAGCCAAGCGACGAAAGCTTTCTTT | CASSQATKAFF | - | TRBV4-1 | 11 | - | TRBJ1-1
TGTGCCAGCAGCTCCATCACAGGGCTCCGAGAGACCCAGTACTTC | CASSSITGLRETQYF | - | TRBV7-9 | 15 | few | TRBJ2-5
TGCAGCGTTACCTACCGGGCTAGCGGGAGCGACGAGCAGTACTTC | CSVTYRASGSDEQYF | TRBD2 | TRBV29-1 | 15 | - | TRBJ2-7
TGTGCCAGCAGTTTACGGGTCGGCACTGAAGCTTTCTTT | CASSLRVGTEAFF | - | TRBV12-3/TRBV12-4 | 13 | - | TRBJ1-1
TGTGCCAGCAGTTTCCACCGGGGGGGCACAGATACGCAGTATTTT | CASSFHRGGTDTQYF | TRBD2 | TRBV12-3/TRBV12-4 | 15 | - | TRBJ2-3
TGTGCCAGCAGTTACCCAGGGTTGAACACTGAAGCTTTCTTT | CASSYPGLNTEAFF | - | TRBV6-5 | 14 | few | TRBJ1-1
TGCGCCAGCAGCTTGGCGGGACAGGGGAACAATGAGCAGTTCTTC | CASSLAGQGNNEQFF | TRBD1 | TRBV5-1 | 15 | few | TRBJ2-1
TGTGCCAGCAGCGGGACTAGCGGGAGTTGGGACAAAAACATTCAGTACTTC | CASSGTSGSWDKNIQYF | TRBD2 | TRBV9 | 17 | - | TRBJ2-4
TGTGCCAGCAGTCCGGGCCGCGCGAGAGCTTTCTTT | CASSPGRARAFF | - | TRBV12-3/TRBV12-4 | 12 | - | TRBJ1-1
TGTGCCAGCAGCTTCCGGGGACTTAAGCCCCCAGCTAACTATGGCTACACCTTC | CASSFRGLKPPANYGYTF | - | TRBV7-9 | 18 | - | TRBJ1-2
TGTGCCAGCAGCTCAGGACAAATGACGGGGACCCAGTACTTC | CASSSGQMTGTQYF | - | TRBV5-8 | 14 | few | TRBJ2-5
TGCAGTGCTAGAGATGGGACGGGACATGGTTACGAGCAGTACTTC | CSARDGTGHGYEQYF | - | TRBV20-1 | 15 | - | TRBJ2-7
TGTGCCAGCAGTTTTATAGCGGGGGGAAGCGAGCAGTACTTC | CASSFIAGGSEQYF | TRBD2 | TRBV27 | 14 | few | TRBJ2-7
TGTGCCAGCAGCTTAGCGAGGGAGGGCGAGCAGTACTTC | CASSLAREGEQYF | TRBD2 | TRBV7-6 | 13 | - | TRBJ2-7
TGTGCCATCAGTGAGGGGAGGGTAGCGAACTATGGCTACACCTTC | CAISEGRVANYGYTF | - | TRBV10-3 | 15 | few | TRBJ1-2
TGCGCCAGCAGCTTGGAGGCCCGCGGAGCGGGAGCGGCCCAGTACTTC | CASSLEARGAGAAQYF | TRBD2 | TRBV5-1 | 16 | - | TRBJ2-5
TGTGCCAGCAGTTCGACTAGCGGGACCTACAATGAGCAGTTCTTC | CASSSTSGTYNEQFF | TRBD2 | TRBV6-6 | 15 | few | TRBJ2-1
TGTGCCTGGAGTACCCCACTTAAGGACAGGTCCTACGAGCAGTACTTC | CAWSTPLKDRSYEQYF | TRBD1 | TRBV30 | 16 | - | TRBJ2-7
TGTGCCAGCAGCGTGGACAGTTGGCGGACCGAAAAACTGTTTTTT | CASSVDSWRTEKLFF | - | TRBV7-2 | 15 | - | TRBJ1-4
TGTGCCAGCAGGACGACTAGCGGGAAGACAGATACGCAGTATTTT | CASRTTSGKTDTQYF | TRBD2 | TRBV7-8 | 15 | few | TRBJ2-3
TGTGCCAGCAGCTTAGCAGGGATGACCTACAATGAGCAGTTCTTC | CASSLAGMTYNEQFF | - | TRBV7-2 | 15 | few | TRBJ2-1
TGCAGTGCTGCGACCGGGGATTCCTTGCAGTATTTT | CSAATGDSLQYF | - | TRBV20-1 | 12 | few | TRBJ2-3
TGCAGTGCCGTAGAGCGGGGGCGAAGTAGCGAGCAGTACTTC | CSAVERGRSSEQYF | TRBD2 | TRBV20-1 | 14 | - | TRBJ2-7
TGTGCCAGCAGTTTGACCCATGAAAATGAAAAACTGTTTTTT | CASSLTHENEKLFF | - | TRBV27 | 14 | - | TRBJ1-4
TGTGCCAGCAGTTCCGGGACCATAGGTCGCCTAGCGGGAGCCCACAATGAGCAGTTCTTC | CASSSGTIGRLAGAHNEQFF | TRBD2 | TRBV12-3/TRBV12-4 | 20 | few | TRBJ2-1
TGTGCCAGCAGCCAAGACGACAGGTTTGCGTATGGCTACACCTTC | CASSQDDRFAYGYTF | - | TRBV3-1 | 15 | - | TRBJ1-2
TGTGCCAGCAGCTTAATTCCTTTCCGTTCGAACACCGGGGAGCTGTTTTTT | CASSLIPFRSNTGELFF | - | TRBV7-9 | 17 | few | TRBJ2-2
TGCAGTGCTACTAGCGGGAGGAACACCGGGGAGCTGTTTTTT | CSATSGRNTGELFF | TRBD2 | TRBV20-1 | 14 | few | TRBJ2-2
TGTGCCAGCAGCGTAGACATAGCGGCAAGCTCCTACGAGCAGTACTTC | CASSVDIAASSYEQYF | - | TRBV9 | 16 | once | TRBJ2-7
TGCGCCAGCAACCCGAGGGGGGGCAATGAGCAGTTCTTC | CASNPRGGNEQFF | - | TRBV10-2 | 13 | few | TRBJ2-1
TGTGCCAGCAGGTTACCGGGCCCCCTGGACTCACCCCTCCACTTT | CASRLPGPLDSPLHF | - | TRBV6-5 | 15 | few | TRBJ1-6
TGTGCCAGCAGTTACGGACTAGCGGGGATTCGTCAAGAGACCCAGTACTTC | CASSYGLAGIRQETQYF | TRBD2 | TRBV6-5 | 17 | few | TRBJ2-5
TGTGCCAGCAGTTATGGACAGGGGGCCCACGAGCAGTACTTC | CASSYGQGAHEQYF | TRBD1 | TRBV6-6 | 14 | - | TRBJ2-7
TGTGCCATCAGTGAAGAGACACTCGAGCAGTACTTC | CAISEETLEQYF | - | TRBV10-3 | 12 | - | TRBJ2-7
TGTGCCAGCAGCATCGGGACTAGCGGGAGAAGCGGCTCCTACGAGCAGTACTTC | CASSIGTSGRSGSYEQYF | TRBD2 | TRBV9 | 18 | - | TRBJ2-7
TGTGCCATCAGTGAGGGCGCGGGACTAAAAAACATTCAGTACTTC | CAISEGAGLKNIQYF | TRBD2 | TRBV10-3 | 15 | few | TRBJ2-4